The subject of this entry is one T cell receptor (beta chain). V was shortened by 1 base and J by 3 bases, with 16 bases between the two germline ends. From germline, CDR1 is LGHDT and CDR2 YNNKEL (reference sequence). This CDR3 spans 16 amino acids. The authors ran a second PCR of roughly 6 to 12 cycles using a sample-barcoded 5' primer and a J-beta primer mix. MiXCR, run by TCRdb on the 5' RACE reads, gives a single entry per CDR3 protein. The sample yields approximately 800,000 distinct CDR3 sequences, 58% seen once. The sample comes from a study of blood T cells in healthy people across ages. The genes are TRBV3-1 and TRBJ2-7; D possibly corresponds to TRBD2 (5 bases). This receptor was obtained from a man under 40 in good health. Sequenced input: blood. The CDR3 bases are TGTGCCAGCAGCCAAGTGGGGAGCGGAAGGGTCTACGAGCAGTACTTC. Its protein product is CASSQVGSGRVYEQYF.